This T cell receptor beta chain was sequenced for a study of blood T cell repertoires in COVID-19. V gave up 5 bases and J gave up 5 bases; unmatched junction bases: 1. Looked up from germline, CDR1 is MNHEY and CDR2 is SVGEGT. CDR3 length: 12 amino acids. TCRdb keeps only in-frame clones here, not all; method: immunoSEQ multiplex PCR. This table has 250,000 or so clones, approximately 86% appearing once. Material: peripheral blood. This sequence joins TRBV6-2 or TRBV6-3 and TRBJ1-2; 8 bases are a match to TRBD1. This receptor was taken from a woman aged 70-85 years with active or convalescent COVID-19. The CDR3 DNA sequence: TGTGCCAGCAGTGGACAGGGATATGGCTACACCTTC. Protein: CASSGQGYGYTF.